This T cell receptor (beta chain) was captured in a study of T cell responses to AZD1222 COVID-19 vaccine. General study points: Donors in the cohort were predominantly white British and more often female, and clonal diversity was possibly underestimated.

With regard to this clone: Antigen specificity is unknown.

Data came from immunoSEQ multiplex PCR; TCRdb stores just in-frame clones and leaves some out. In the table there are 160,000 or so clones, 91% of which are singletons. Germline loops: CDR1 SEHNR, CDR2 FQNEAQ (reference sequence). The CDR3 totals 15 residues. With V trimmed by 7 bases and J by 5 bases, 11 bases remained unmatched. This rearrangement joins TRBV7-9 to TRBJ2-1; TRBD2 matches 7 bases. The sequencing here drew on peripheral blood, taken on day 0 of AZD1222 vaccination. This receptor was obtained from an adult in good health. This CDR3 is CASTLKRLADNEQFF. For the CDR3, the DNA is TGTGCCAGCACCCTCAAGCGGCTAGCGGACAATGAGCAGTTCTTC.